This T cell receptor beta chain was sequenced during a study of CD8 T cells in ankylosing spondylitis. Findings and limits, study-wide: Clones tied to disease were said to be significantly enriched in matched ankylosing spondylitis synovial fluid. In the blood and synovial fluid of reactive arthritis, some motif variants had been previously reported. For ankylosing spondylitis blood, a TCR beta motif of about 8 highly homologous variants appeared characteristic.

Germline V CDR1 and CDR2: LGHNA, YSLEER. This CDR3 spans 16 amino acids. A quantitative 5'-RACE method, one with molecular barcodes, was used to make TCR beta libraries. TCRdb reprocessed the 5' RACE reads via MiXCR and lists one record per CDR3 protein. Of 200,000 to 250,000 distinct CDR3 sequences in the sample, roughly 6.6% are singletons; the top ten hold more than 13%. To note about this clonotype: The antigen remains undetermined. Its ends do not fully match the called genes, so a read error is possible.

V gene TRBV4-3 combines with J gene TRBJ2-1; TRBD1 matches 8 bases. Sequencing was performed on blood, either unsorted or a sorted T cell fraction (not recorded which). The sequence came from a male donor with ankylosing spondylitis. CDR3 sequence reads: CAGSRLTGAVDNEQFF. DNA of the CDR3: TGCGCCGGCAGCCGCCTGACAGGGGCCGTGGACAATGAGCAGTTCTTC.